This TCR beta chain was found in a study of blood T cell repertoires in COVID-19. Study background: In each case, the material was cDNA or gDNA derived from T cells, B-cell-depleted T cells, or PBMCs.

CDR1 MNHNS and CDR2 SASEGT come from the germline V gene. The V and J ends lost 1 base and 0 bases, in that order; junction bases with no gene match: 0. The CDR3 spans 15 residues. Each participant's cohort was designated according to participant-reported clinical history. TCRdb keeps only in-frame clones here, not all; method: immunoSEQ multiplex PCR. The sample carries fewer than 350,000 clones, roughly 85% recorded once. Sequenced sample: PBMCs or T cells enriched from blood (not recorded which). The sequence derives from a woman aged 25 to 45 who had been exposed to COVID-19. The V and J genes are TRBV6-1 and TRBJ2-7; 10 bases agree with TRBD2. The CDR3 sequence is CASSEGLAGSYEQYF. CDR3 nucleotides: TGTGCCAGCAGTGAAGGACTAGCGGGCTCCTACGAGCAGTACTTC.